One and the same sample provided the 8 T cell receptor beta chains below, sequenced in a study of OX40 agonist ivuxolimab in advanced cancers. Clones were sequenced by immunoSEQ multiplex PCR, and TCRdb holds only the in-frame ones, with some missing. The sample lists 65,000 to 95,000 clones; about 94% were seen once. Sequences were derived from CD4+ or CD8+ T cells sorted from blood, sampled in a trial of the OX40 agonist ivuxolimab. The receptor set was obtained from an adult with an advanced solid tumor such as melanoma, head and neck, liver or kidney cancer.

This clone was observed once. The gene calls are TRBV15 and TRBJ2-7; D remains ambiguous. V dropped 0 bases and J dropped 3 bases, with 12 bases sitting between them. The CDR3 covers 15 residues. Germline V lookup: CDR1 LNHNV, CDR2 YYDKDF (reference sequence). The DNA of the CDR3 is TGTGCCACCAGCAGAGATTCTGGAATCAACTACGAGCAGTACTTC. It specifies CATSRDSGINYEQYF.

V is TRBV7-7 and J is TRBJ2-1; D gene uncertain. Germline V gene lookup returns CDR1 SSHAT and CDR2 FNYEAQ (reference sequence). The V and J ends lost 5 bases and 1 base respectively, with 12 bases between them. The CDR3 is 15 amino acids. This CDR3 reads CASSPGTASYNEQFF. Written as DNA, the CDR3 is TGTGCCAGCAGCCCCGGCACCGCATCCTACAATGAGCAGTTCTTC. The entire variable domain, with the rest obtained from reference TRBV7-7 and TRBJ2-1, is as follows: GAGVSQSPRYKVTKRGQDVTLRCDPISSHATLYWYQQALGQGPEFLTYFNYEAQPDKSGLPSDRFSAERPEGSISTLTIQRTEQRDSAMYRCASSPGTASYNEQFFGPGTRLTVL.

The chain couples TRBV7-6 to TRBJ2-1; 10 bases line up with TRBD2. CDR3 size: 15 residues. CDR1 is SGHVS, CDR2 FNYEAQ, per germline. Trimming at V came to 6 bases and at J to 4 bases, leaving 6 bases not matched to a gene. Here the CDR3 reads CASRPTSGAYNEQFF. In nucleotides, the CDR3 is TGTGCCAGCAGACCTACTAGCGGGGCTTACAATGAGCAGTTCTTC.

This clone was counted once. CDR3 nucleotides: TGTGCCAGCAGTGAGTCCGGGGAGCTGTTTTTT. Translating it yields CASSESGELFF. The chain is built from TRBV7-6 and TRBJ2-2; D call uncertain. CDR1 is SGHVS and CDR2 is FNYEAQ in the germline V gene. V was cut by 6 bases and J by 6 bases, with 5 bases left in between. The CDR3 has 11 residues.

The CDR3 loop is CASSLVARDSYNEQFF. For the CDR3, the DNA is TGTGCCAGCAGCTTAGTAGCCCGGGACTCCTACAATGAGCAGTTCTTC. The chain couples TRBV7-8 to TRBJ2-1; D is perhaps TRBD2 (5 bases). V lost 1 base and J 0 bases, leaving 10 bases between the germline ends. The CDR3 length is 16 residues. The germline gives CDR1 SGHVS, CDR2 FQNEAQ.

The chain links TRBV9 to TRBJ1-1; D gene uncertain. V lost 0 bases to trimming and J lost 6 bases, with 12 bases between them. Germline CDR1 reads SGDLS; CDR2 reads YYNGEE. This CDR3 is 14 amino acids long. CDR3: CASSVATGSAEAFF. CDR3 coding DNA: TGTGCCAGCAGCGTAGCTACCGGAAGCGCTGAAGCTTTCTTT. Variable domain in full (rest from reference TRBV9 and TRBJ1-1): DSGVTQTPKHLITATGQRVTLRCSPRSGDLSVYWYQQSLDQGLQFLIQYYNGEERAKGNILERFSAQQFPDLHSELNLSSLELGDSALYFCASSVATGSAEAFFGQGTRLTVV.

The V and J genes are TRBV27 and TRBJ2-7; TRBD1 aligns across 11 bases. Germline CDR1 is MNHEY and CDR2 is SMNVEV (reference sequence). This CDR3 is built from 15 residues. Trimming cost V 5 bases and J 0 bases; bases outside gene matches: 3. CDR3 nucleotide sequence: TGTGCCAGCAGTCATGGGACAGGGGGCTCCTACGAGCAGTACTTC. Protein sequence: CASSHGTGGSYEQYF.

V usage is TRBV27 and J usage is TRBJ1-1; D is undetermined. The germline V gene has CDR1 MNHEY and CDR2 SMNVEV (reference sequence). Trimming shortened V by 1 base and J by 2 bases, and 14 bases separated the two germline ends. The CDR3 runs 16 residues. CDR3 in DNA: TGTGCCAGCAGTTTATTCGGGCGATTGACCAACACTGAAGCTTTCTTT. Translating it yields CASSLFGRLTNTEAFF.